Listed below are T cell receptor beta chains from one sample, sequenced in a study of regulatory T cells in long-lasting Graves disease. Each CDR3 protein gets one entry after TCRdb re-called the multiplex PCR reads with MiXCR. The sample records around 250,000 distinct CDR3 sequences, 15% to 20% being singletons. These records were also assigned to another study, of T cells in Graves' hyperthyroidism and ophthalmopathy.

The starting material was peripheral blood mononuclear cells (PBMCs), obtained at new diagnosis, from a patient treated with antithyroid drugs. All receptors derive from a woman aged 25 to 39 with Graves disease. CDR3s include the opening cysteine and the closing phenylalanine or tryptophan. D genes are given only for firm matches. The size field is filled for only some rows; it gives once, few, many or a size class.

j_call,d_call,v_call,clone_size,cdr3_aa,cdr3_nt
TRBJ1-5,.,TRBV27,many,CASSLGGYSNQPQHF,TGTGCCAGCAGTTTAGGAGGTTATAGCAATCAGCCCCAGCATTTT
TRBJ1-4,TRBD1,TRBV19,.,CASTPGQEDQKLFF,TGTGCCAGTACCCCGGGACAGGAAGACCAAAAACTGTTTTTT
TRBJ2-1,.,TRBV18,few,CASSPDRNLGFF,TGTGCCAGCTCACCTGACAGGAATCTAGGCTTCTTC
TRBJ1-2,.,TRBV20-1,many,CSARDLAKTSNYGYTF,TGCAGTGCTAGAGATCTAGCTAAGACCTCAAACTATGGCTACACCTTC
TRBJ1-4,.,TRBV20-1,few,CSARSPGTLPTNEKLFF,TGCAGTGCTAGATCTCCCGGGACACTCCCAACTAATGAAAAACTGTTTTTT
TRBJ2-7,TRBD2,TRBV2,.,CASSDPGLALENEQYF,TGTGCCAGCAGTGACCCGGGACTAGCGCTGGAGAACGAGCAGTACTTC
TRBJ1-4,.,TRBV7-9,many,CASSSPGGDARNEKLFF,TGTGCCAGCAGCTCCCCGGGGGGCGACGCCCGAAATGAAAAACTGTTTTTT
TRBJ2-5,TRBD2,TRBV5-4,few,CASSLTSGGQTQYF,TGTGCCAGCAGCTTGACTAGCGGGGGCCAGACCCAGTACTTC
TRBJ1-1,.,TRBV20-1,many,CSAREGQGKAFF,TGCAGTGCTAGAGAGGGGCAGGGGAAAGCTTTCTTT
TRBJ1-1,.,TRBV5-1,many,CASSLLDRSTEAFF,TGCGCCAGCAGCCTCCTAGACAGGTCCACTGAAGCTTTCTTT
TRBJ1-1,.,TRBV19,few,CASTGGTKAFF,TGTGCCAGCACTGGGGGGACAAAGGCTTTCTTT
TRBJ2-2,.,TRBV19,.,CASSTGPRELFF,TGTGCCAGTAGTACCGGACCACGGGAGCTGTTTTTT
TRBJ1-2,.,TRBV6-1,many,CASTERGTNYGYTF,TGTGCCAGCACCGAAAGAGGAACTAACTATGGCTACACCTTC
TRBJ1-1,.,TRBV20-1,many,CSASFGRSAEAFF,TGCAGTGCTAGCTTCGGGAGAAGCGCTGAAGCTTTCTTT
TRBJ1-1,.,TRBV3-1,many,CASSQDGGNTEAFF,TGTGCCAGCAGCCAAGACGGGGGGAACACTGAAGCTTTCTTT
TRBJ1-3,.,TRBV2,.,CASSEEGAGVFSGNTIYF,TGTGCCAGCAGTGAAGAGGGCGCAGGGGTCTTCTCTGGAAACACCATATATTTT
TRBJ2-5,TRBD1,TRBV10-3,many,CAISEPGQYQETQYF,TGTGCCATCAGTGAGCCGGGACAGTACCAAGAGACCCAGTACTTC
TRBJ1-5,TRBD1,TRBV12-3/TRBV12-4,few,CASSRGQGQPQHF,TGTGCCAGCAGCCGGGGACAGGGGCAGCCCCAGCATTTT
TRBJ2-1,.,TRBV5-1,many,CASRVPSGYDEQFF,TGCGCCAGCAGGGTTCCGAGCGGGTATGATGAGCAGTTCTTC
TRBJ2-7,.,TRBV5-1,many,CASSSPRRGRLHGWQYF,TGCGCCAGCAGCTCTCCCCGGCGAGGACGCCTTCATGGCTGGCAGTACTTC
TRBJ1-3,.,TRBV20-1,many,CSALNAREKENTIYF,TGCAGTGCCCTAAACGCGCGAGAAAAAGAAAACACCATATATTTT
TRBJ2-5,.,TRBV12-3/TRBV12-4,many,CASSSVAEPQETQYF,TGTGCCAGCAGTTCGGTAGCGGAACCTCAAGAGACCCAGTACTTC
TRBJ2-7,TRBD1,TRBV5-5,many,CASSLGQDIYEQYF,TGTGCCAGCAGCTTAGGACAGGATATCTACGAGCAGTACTTC
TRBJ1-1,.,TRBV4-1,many,CASSARGTEAFF,TGTGCCAGCAGTGCCAGAGGGACTGAAGCTTTCTTT